Given below is one T cell receptor beta chain in context. The data were taken from a study of blood T cell repertoires in COVID-19. Turning to the study itself: PBMCs, B-cell-depleted T cells, or T cells provided the cDNA or gDNA that made up the material.

Authors' analysis steps: Nucleated cell counts were estimated from reference gene primer amplification. Measured with immunoSEQ multiplex PCR; TCRdb has only the in-frame clones, and not every one. V, J and clone size are those of that table, while D and trimming were read from the DNA. Among 80,000 to 100,000 clones listed, around 72% were seen once. The CDR3 is 16 residues long. Germline lookup yields CDR1 SGHDN and CDR2 FVKESK. The ends were cut back, 0 bases at V and 1 base at J, with 13 bases in the middle. This rearrangement joins TRBV14 to TRBJ2-7; D is perhaps TRBD2 (6 bases). The receptor was isolated from a man between 65 and 80 years old with acute or convalescent COVID-19. The sequenced sample was peripheral blood. The chain's CDR3 is CASSQDGASASYEQYF. The CDR3 bases are TGTGCCAGCAGCCAAGATGGGGCTAGCGCTTCCTACGAGCAGTACTTC.